Sequencing of this TCR beta chain was carried out in a study of blood T cell repertoires in COVID-19. Patients of the Seattle cohort, enrolled during active infection, were followed longitudinally. The repertoire was sequenced with immunoSEQ multiplex PCR; TCRdb's copy has only in-frame clones and lacks some. Counted here are more than 300,000 clones, over 80% occurring once; the ten biggest clones make up roughly 6.3%. Trimming took off 7 bases at V and 5 bases at J, with 11 bases between the two ends. Germline V CDR1 and CDR2: MNHEY, SVGAGI. The CDR3 extends over 13 amino acids. This clone has only one observation.

The source is a woman in her 50s with COVID-19, enrolled during active disease. The J gene is TRBJ2-2, the V gene TRBV6-5; D gene uncertain. Sequenced material: peripheral blood. The CDR3 region has the DNA TGTGCCAGCACCAGGTCGGCTACCGGGGAGCTGTTTTTT. Translating it yields CASTRSATGELFF.